A single T cell receptor beta chain is shown here with its context. Some clones are missing from TCRdb's copy, which holds only in-frame ones; the method was immunoSEQ multiplex PCR. The sample contains around 30,000 clones, about 84% of which appear only once. The data are from a study of blood T cell repertoires in COVID-19. As for the study in general: There were acute and convalescent COVID-19 samples, and they came from the United States, Italy and Spain. The analysed material was cDNA or gDNA that came from T cells, B-cell-depleted T cells, or PBMCs.

V shed 3 bases and J shed 4 bases, with 7 bases lying between them. Germline values: CDR1 MNHEY, CDR2 SVGAGI. The CDR3 contains 12 residues. This TCR was recovered from a woman older than 75 with acute or convalescent COVID-19. Sequencing used peripheral blood. The V gene is TRBV6-5, the J gene TRBJ2-7; D ambiguous. The CDR3 DNA is TGTGCCAGCAGTTATGGCAATTACGAGCAGTACTTC. Translating it yields CASSYGNYEQYF.